This is a list of T cell receptor beta chains from one sample in a study of cytomegalovirus exposure and HLA in healthy donors. Sequencing was performed with immunoSEQ multiplex PCR; in TCRdb, only in-frame clones are kept and a portion is missing. The data show under 250,000 clones, approximately 87% seen once. The sequencing input was PBMCs. These receptors originate from a human donor in good health. The CDR3 runs from the conserved cysteine through the conserved F or W. Each record gives: CDR3 length, clone size, D gene, V gene, J gene, CDR3 protein, CDR3 DNA. D genes are given only for firm matches. Clone size is not always given. Where it is, it says once, few, many or a class for expanded clones.

length: 16; size: .; D: .; V: TRBV15; J: TRBJ1-4; CDR3: CATSRDQSARGEKLFF; DNA: TGTGCCACCAGCAGAGATCAGTCGGCCCGAGGGGAAAAACTGTTTTTT
length: 15; size: .; D: TRBD2; V: TRBV6-1; J: TRBJ2-2; CDR3: CASSERGLGAGELFF; DNA: TGTGCCAGCAGTGAACGGGGACTAGGCGCCGGGGAGCTGTTTTTT
length: 15; size: .; D: TRBD1; V: TRBV5-1; J: TRBJ2-2; CDR3: CASSLGQGDTGELFF; DNA: TGCGCCAGCAGCTTGGGACAGGGGGACACCGGGGAGCTGTTTTTT
length: 15; size: few; D: TRBD2; V: TRBV2; J: TRBJ2-7; CDR3: CASSGGSGIFDEQYF; DNA: TGTGCCAGCAGTGGAGGGAGCGGGATCTTCGACGAGCAGTACTTC
length: 15; size: .; D: .; V: TRBV27; J: TRBJ2-7; CDR3: CASSFLAGSSYEQYF; DNA: TGTGCCAGCAGTTTCCTAGCTGGAAGCTCCTACGAGCAGTACTTC
length: 12; size: once; D: .; V: TRBV18; J: TRBJ1-2; CDR3: CASSPGEYGYTF; DNA: TGTGCCAGCTCGCCAGGGGAGTATGGCTACACCTTC
length: 14; size: .; D: TRBD2; V: TRBV7-3; J: TRBJ2-1; CDR3: CASGDSGRGDEQFF; DNA: TGTGCCAGCGGAGATAGCGGGAGGGGGGATGAGCAGTTCTTC
length: 14; size: .; D: .; V: TRBV7-9; J: TRBJ2-2; CDR3: CASSPGTNTGELFF; DNA: TGTGCCAGCAGCCCCGGGACGAACACCGGGGAGCTGTTTTTT
length: 15; size: .; D: .; V: TRBV18; J: TRBJ2-5; CDR3: CASSQARTVQETQYF; DNA: TGTGCCAGCTCACAGGCCAGGACAGTCCAAGAGACCCAGTACTTC
length: 14; size: few; D: .; V: TRBV6-6; J: TRBJ2-4; CDR3: CASSPRDKENIQYF; DNA: TGTGCCAGCAGCCCCCGGGACAAAGAAAACATTCAGTACTTC
length: 17; size: .; D: TRBD1; V: TRBV7-9; J: TRBJ2-7; CDR3: CASSPTEGTGVTYEQYF; DNA: TGTGCCAGCAGCCCTACGGAGGGGACAGGGGTGACCTACGAGCAGTACTTC
length: 12; size: .; D: .; V: TRBV5-1; J: TRBJ1-1; CDR3: CASSVDSTEAFF; DNA: TGCGCCAGCAGCGTGGACAGTACTGAAGCTTTCTTT
length: 16; size: .; D: .; V: TRBV28; J: TRBJ1-5; CDR3: CASITGGAYSNQPQHF; DNA: TGTGCCAGCATAACTGGGGGGGCTTATAGCAATCAGCCCCAGCATTTT
length: 12; size: once; D: TRBD1; V: TRBV27; J: TRBJ1-2; CDR3: CASTTGAGGYTF; DNA: TGTGCCAGCACTACAGGGGCTGGAGGCTACACCTTC
length: 12; size: few; D: .; V: TRBV29-1; J: TRBJ1-1; CDR3: CSVATGNTEAFF; DNA: TGCAGCGTCGCTACAGGGAACACTGAAGCTTTCTTT
length: 12; size: .; D: .; V: TRBV30; J: TRBJ2-3; CDR3: CAWSTGSSTQYF; DNA: TGTGCCTGGAGTACAGGGAGTTCGACGCAGTATTTT
length: 12; size: .; D: .; V: TRBV7-6; J: TRBJ2-7; CDR3: CASSLGGSEQYF; DNA: TGTGCCAGCAGCTTAGGAGGCTCCGAGCAGTACTTC
length: 13; size: .; D: TRBD2; V: TRBV2; J: TRBJ2-1; CDR3: CASSREREGEQFF; DNA: TGTGCCAGCAGCCGCGAGCGGGAGGGAGAGCAGTTCTTC
length: 16; size: .; D: TRBD2; V: TRBV18; J: TRBJ2-1; CDR3: CASSPPSSGRVNEQFF; DNA: TGTGCCAGCTCACCACCGTCTAGCGGGAGGGTGAATGAGCAGTTCTTC
length: 18; size: .; D: TRBD1; V: TRBV4-1; J: TRBJ1-2; CDR3: CASSQDDREIAINYGYTF; DNA: TGCGCCAGCAGCCAAGACGACAGGGAAATAGCCATTAACTATGGCTACACCTTC
length: 15; size: .; D: TRBD1; V: TRBV7-9; J: TRBJ1-6; CDR3: CASSLARQGNSPLHF; DNA: TGTGCCAGCAGCTTAGCGCGACAGGGGAACTCACCCCTCCACTTT
length: 16; size: once; D: .; V: TRBV19; J: TRBJ2-6; CDR3: CASKAGASSGANVLTF; DNA: TGTGCCAGTAAAGCAGGGGCGAGCTCTGGGGCCAACGTCCTGACTTTC
length: 14; size: .; D: TRBD1; V: TRBV19; J: TRBJ2-7; CDR3: CASRTDRAPYEQYF; DNA: TGTGCCAGTAGAACGGACAGGGCGCCCTACGAGCAGTACTTC
length: 13; size: .; D: .; V: TRBV27; J: TRBJ2-2; CDR3: CASKGANTGELFF; DNA: TGTGCCAGCAAAGGAGCGAACACCGGGGAGCTGTTTTTT
length: 15; size: .; D: TRBD2; V: TRBV7-2; J: TRBJ2-7; CDR3: CASSLSTSGYYEQYF; DNA: TGTGCCAGCAGCTTATCAACTAGCGGGTACTACGAGCAGTACTTC
length: 12; size: .; D: .; V: TRBV10-1; J: TRBJ1-5; CDR3: CASSDNYQPQHF; DNA: TGCGCCAGCAGTGATAACTATCAGCCCCAGCATTTT
length: 17; size: .; D: .; V: TRBV25-1; J: TRBJ2-7; CDR3: CASSEYRRERIAYEQYF; DNA: TGTGCCAGCAGTGAATATAGGAGGGAAAGGATAGCCTACGAGCAGTACTTC
length: 15; size: once; D: TRBD1; V: TRBV6-1; J: TRBJ2-3; CDR3: CASSEGQGATDTQYF; DNA: TGTGCCAGCAGTGAGGGACAGGGGGCAACAGATACGCAGTATTTT
length: 16; size: .; D: TRBD2; V: TRBV5-1; J: TRBJ2-5; CDR3: CASSLAVSGGRETQYF; DNA: TGCGCCAGCAGCTTGGCCGTTTCGGGAGGGCGGGAGACCCAGTACTTC
length: 18; size: .; D: TRBD1; V: TRBV5-6; J: TRBJ2-6; CDR3: CASSLVGRGRSGANVLTF; DNA: TGTGCCAGCAGCTTGGTAGGCAGGGGGCGTTCCGGGGCCAACGTCCTGACTTTC
length: 13; size: .; D: .; V: TRBV6-5; J: TRBJ2-5; CDR3: CASSYSIFGEQYF; DNA: TGTGCCAGCAGTTACTCTATCTTTGGGGAGCAGTACTTC
length: 12; size: .; D: TRBD2; V: TRBV30; J: TRBJ2-7; CDR3: CAWSPRGDEQYF; DNA: TGTGCCTGGAGCCCCCGGGGGGACGAGCAGTACTTC
length: 15; size: once; D: .; V: TRBV19; J: TRBJ1-5; CDR3: CASSIKGMSNQPQHF; DNA: TGTGCCAGTAGTATTAAGGGGATGAGCAATCAGCCCCAGCATTTT
length: 15; size: .; D: .; V: TRBV7-9; J: TRBJ2-7; CDR3: CASSRGGERTYEQYF; DNA: TGTGCCAGCAGCAGGGGGGGCGAGAGGACCTACGAGCAGTACTTC
length: 13; size: .; D: .; V: TRBV16; J: TRBJ1-2; CDR3: CASSHRGSDGYTF; DNA: TGTGCCAGCAGCCACAGGGGTAGTGATGGCTACACCTTC
length: 16; size: .; D: .; V: TRBV7-3; J: TRBJ2-1; CDR3: CASSPTRDSSYNEQFF; DNA: TGTGCCAGCAGCCCGACGCGGGATAGCTCCTACAATGAGCAGTTCTTC
length: 16; size: .; D: TRBD1; V: TRBV10-3; J: TRBJ1-2; CDR3: CAISEFTGELADGYTF; DNA: TGTGCCATCAGTGAGTTCACAGGGGAGCTGGCGGATGGCTACACCTTC
length: 12; size: .; D: .; V: TRBV10-3; J: TRBJ2-7; CDR3: CAISTGNYEQYF; DNA: TGTGCCATCAGTACAGGAAACTACGAGCAGTACTTC
length: 17; size: .; D: .; V: TRBV12-2; J: TRBJ2-4; CDR3: CASRYESQQGCKNIQYF; DNA: TGTGCAAGTCGCTACGAAAGTCAACAGGGCTGCAAAAACATTCAGTACTTC
length: 15; size: .; D: .; V: TRBV19; J: TRBJ2-3; CDR3: CASSASRQWRNTQYF; DNA: TGTGCCAGTAGCGCCAGTCGGCAGTGGAGAAATACGCAGTATTTT